This TCR beta chain stems from a study of PD-1 blockade in classical Hodgkin lymphoma (dated by TCRdb to the early 2020s). The study in broad terms: Nivolumab dosing was 3 mg/kg intravenously every 2 weeks, continuing until either disease progression or unacceptable toxicity. The study used CyTOF and TCR beta sequencing to define a peripheral blood immune signature of response to PD-1 blockade in classical Hodgkin lymphoma. The paper as a whole reports these results and caveats: Trial patients with a complete response had baseline diversity similar to that of newly diagnosed patients, while partial responders and progressors had significantly lower diversity. Lower diversity was seen in patients whose nivolumab began less than 1 year after ASCT, and these patients were left out of later analyses so that immune reconstitution would not confound the results. Baseline TCR diversity was reported to be lower in newly diagnosed patients than in healthy donors, and even lower in relapsed/refractory patients. The study was restricted to a single clinical trial cohort, and the causes of repertoire differences, possibly disease activity or prior therapy, were left undefined. CD4+ but not CD8+ TCR diversity rose significantly by C4D1 (p=0.0027 vs p=0.16), most apparent in complete responders (p=0.02).

Genomic DNA was isolated using the Qiagen DNeasy kit from unsorted PBMCs as well as from negatively selected CD4+ and CD8+ fractions. Amplification of TCR beta CDR3 regions was done by immunoSEQ multiplex PCR with primers that anneal to V and J segments. A synthetic immune receptor repertoire was used to minimize amplification bias, and any remaining bias was removed computationally after sequencing. In the paper's pipeline: Repertoire diversity was quantified as the Shannon entropy index using custom Python scripts. Unsorted, CD4+ and CD8+ repertoires were analyzed separately, except in combined analyses where CD4+ and CD8+ sequences were merged in silico. Clonal expansion was defined as a frequency increase of at least 2-fold after treatment compared with C1D1, and clones undetected at baseline were assigned a pseudocount of 0.5. Singleton clones were defined as clones with 0 or 1 copy at C1D1, and non-singleton clones were defined as clones with 2 or more copies. By matching protein sequences in sorted samples from the same patient, clones expanded in unsorted samples were annotated as CD4+, CD8+ or unknown. Wilcoxon tests on paired samples were used to test changes in diversity from C1D1 to C4D1. TCRdb mirrors the immuneACCESS table, restricted to in-frame sequences. Some clones are absent from its copies; in checked studies, under half trace to an unresolved V gene, and the reason for the others is unknown. V, J and clone size are those of that table, while D and trimming were read from the DNA. This sample gives 15,000 to 20,000 clones in total; 80% of them show up just once. The ten biggest clones cover 24% of the sample.

At the junction V is shortened by 3 bases and J by 3 bases, with 7 bases in between. CDR1 and CDR2, looked up from the germline V gene, are MDHEN and SYDVKM. Counted from cysteine to phenylalanine, this CDR3 has 13 amino acids. Only the CDR3 DNA is retained, 39 bases long and in frame from the first base. This clone was detected only a few times. No cognate antigen has been identified for it. Base qualities are not provided; no much larger clone lies one nucleotide away. According to the study, the label for this sample's time point signals: cycle 1 day 1 (C1D1), immediately before nivolumab initiation. All trial patients had relapsed after autologous stem cell transplantation, with cohorts A, B and C differing in prior brentuximab vedotin exposure. The trial cohort included 50 or so patients with relapsed/refractory classical Hodgkin lymphoma, and each patient had a best overall response of complete response, partial response or progressive disease. In the multi-cohort phase II CheckMate 205 trial, trial patients received single-agent nivolumab. An independent review committee assessed best overall response by applying the 2007 International Working Group response criteria. Trial PBMCs were collected just before the start of nivolumab (C1D1) and during therapy at cycle 2 day 1 and cycle 4 day 1. Peripheral blood was collected in 8 mL Vacutainer Cell Preparation Tubes, from which PBMCs were isolated by centrifugation and then cryopreserved.

The source material was peripheral blood mononuclear cells (PBMCs), sampled at baseline. This receptor was obtained from a human donor with classical Hodgkin lymphoma. The chain is encoded by TRBV28 joined to TRBJ2-3; tentative D gene TRBD2, with 6 bases matching. The sequence in DNA is TGTGCCAGCAGTTTGGGGGGTACAGATACGCAGTATTTT. It codes for CASSLGGTDTQYF.